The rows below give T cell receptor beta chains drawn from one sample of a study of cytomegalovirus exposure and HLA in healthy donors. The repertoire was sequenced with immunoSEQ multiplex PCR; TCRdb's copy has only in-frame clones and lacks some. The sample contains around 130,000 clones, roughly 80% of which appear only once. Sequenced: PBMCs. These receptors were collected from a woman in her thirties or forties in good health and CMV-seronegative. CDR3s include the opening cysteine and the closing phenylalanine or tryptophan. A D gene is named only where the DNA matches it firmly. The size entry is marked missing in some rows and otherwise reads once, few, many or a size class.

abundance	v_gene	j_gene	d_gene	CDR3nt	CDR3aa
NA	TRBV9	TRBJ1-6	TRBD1	TGTGCCAGCAGCGTCCGGGACAGGGGGAATTCACCCCTCCACTTT	CASSVRDRGNSPLHF
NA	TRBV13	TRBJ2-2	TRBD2	TGTGCCAGCAGCTTCAGGAGCGGGGGAGCGGTCGGGGAGCTGTTTTTT	CASSFRSGGAVGELFF
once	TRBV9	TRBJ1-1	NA	TGTGCCAGCAGCGTAGGGGTAGGGGCCGGCACTGAAGCTTTCTTT	CASSVGVGAGTEAFF
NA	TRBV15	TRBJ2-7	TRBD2	TGTGCCACCAGCAGAGATGGGGTAGCGGGAGCCTACGAGCAGTACTTC	CATSRDGVAGAYEQYF
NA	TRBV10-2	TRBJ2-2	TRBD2	TGCGCCAGCAGGACTAGCGGGGCGAACACCGGGGAGCTGTTTTTT	CASRTSGANTGELFF
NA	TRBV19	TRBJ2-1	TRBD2	TGTGCCAGTAGTACACTAGCGGACCCGTACAATGAGCAGTTCTTC	CASSTLADPYNEQFF
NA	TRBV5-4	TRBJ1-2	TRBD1	TGTGCCAGCAGCTCCGGGACAGGCGGAGACTATGGCTACACCTTC	CASSSGTGGDYGYTF
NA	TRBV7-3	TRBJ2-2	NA	TGTGCCAGCCGCAGGGTTAAAAATGCTGGGGAGCTGTTTTTT	CASRRVKNAGELFF
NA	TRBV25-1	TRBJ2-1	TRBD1	TGTGCCAGCAGTGATGACCTTTCCGGGACAGGGCTTGAGGAGCAGTTCTTC	CASSDDLSGTGLEEQFF
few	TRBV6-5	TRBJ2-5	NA	TGTGCCAGCAGTTATTCGACAGGAGGTGGCCAAGAGACCCAGTACTTC	CASSYSTGGGQETQYF
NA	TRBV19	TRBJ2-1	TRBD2	TGTGCCAGTAGTTTGCTAGCGGGAGGGCCTAATGAGCAGTTCTTC	CASSLLAGGPNEQFF
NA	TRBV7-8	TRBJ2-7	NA	TGTGCCAGCCGGCAGGGGTCCACCTACGAGCAGTACTTC	CASRQGSTYEQYF
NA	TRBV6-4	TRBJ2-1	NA	TGTGCCAGCAGCCGCGGGCCTGACAATGAGCAGTTCTTC	CASSRGPDNEQFF
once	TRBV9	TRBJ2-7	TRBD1	TGTGCCAGCAGCGTAAGTGCCCGAGCCGGGACAGGAGGTAACGAGCAGTACTTC	CASSVSARAGTGGNEQYF
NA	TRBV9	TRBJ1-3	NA	TGTGCCAGCAGCGTAGCTAGCTTACTCTCTGGAAACACCATATATTTT	CASSVASLLSGNTIYF
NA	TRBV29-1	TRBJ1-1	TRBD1	TGCAGCGTCACAGGGGGGAACACTGAAGCTTTCTTT	CSVTGGNTEAFF
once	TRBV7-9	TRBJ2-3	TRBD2	TGTGCCAGCGGCCGCGGGGGACTCAACACAGATACGCAGTATTTT	CASGRGGLNTDTQYF